The rows below give T cell receptor beta chains drawn from one sample of a study of OX40 agonist ivuxolimab in advanced cancers. TCRdb's table, derived via immunoSEQ multiplex PCR, lists solely in-frame clones and lacks some. The sample records about 77,000 clones, around four fifths being singletons. The sample consisted of CD4+ or CD8+ T cells sorted from blood, taken in a trial of the OX40 agonist ivuxolimab. The receptors shown here come from an adult with an advanced solid tumor such as melanoma, head and neck, liver or kidney cancer. Each CDR3 is given with its conserved first and last residue. D genes are given only for firm matches. Size is stated for part of the rows, as once, few or many counts, or as a class when the clone is expanded.

cdr3_length clone_size j_call v_call d_call cdr3_aa cdr3_nt
13 . TRBJ2-5 TRBV5-6 TRBD1 CASSLDRLETQYF TGTGCCAGCAGCCTGGACAGGCTAGAGACCCAGTACTTC
14 . TRBJ2-1 TRBV7-3 . CASSFRQSDGEQFF TGTGCCAGCAGCTTTCGACAGTCGGACGGGGAGCAGTTCTTC
14 . TRBJ1-1 TRBV6-1 . CASSLRDMNTEAFF TGTGCCAGCAGTCTTAGGGACATGAACACTGAAGCTTTCTTT
12 . TRBJ1-2 TRBV6-5 . CAAPGPGPTYTF TGTGCCGCCCCGGGGCCAGGGCCGACTTACACCTTC
14 once TRBJ2-1 TRBV7-6 TRBD1 CASSLGQGNNEQFF TGTGCCAGCAGCTTGGGACAGGGAAACAATGAGCAGTTCTTC
14 . TRBJ2-7 TRBV6-5 . CASSSGRSSYEQYF TGTGCCAGCAGTTCCGGACGTAGCTCCTACGAGCAGTACTTC
15 few TRBJ1-5 TRBV4-2 . CASSQDTRSNQPQHF TGTGCCAGCAGCCAAGACACGCGTTCGAATCAGCCCCAGCATTTT
15 . TRBJ1-4 TRBV7-9 TRBD1 CASSPSQGMNEKLFF TGTGCCAGCAGCCCTTCACAGGGGATGAATGAAAAACTGTTTTTT
16 . TRBJ2-3 TRBV5-1 . CASSLTGEVRTDTQYF TGCGCCAGCAGCTTGACAGGGGAGGTTAGAACAGATACGCAGTATTTT
15 . TRBJ2-5 TRBV28 . CASGYWGGHQETQYF TGTGCCAGCGGCTATTGGGGGGGCCACCAAGAGACCCAGTACTTC
13 . TRBJ2-5 TRBV7-2 . CASSSTYQETQYF TGTGCCAGCAGCTCAACGTACCAAGAGACCCAGTACTTC
12 . TRBJ1-2 TRBV7-2 . CASSLVSYGYTF TGTGCCAGCAGCTTAGTTTCCTATGGCTACACCTTC
18 . TRBJ1-2 TRBV4-2 TRBD1 CASSLSPMQGAAFNGYTF TGTGCCAGCAGCCTTTCCCCCATGCAGGGGGCCGCCTTCAATGGCTACACCTTC
13 . TRBJ2-3 TRBV6-1 TRBD1 CATHQGGTDTQYF TGTGCCACCCACCAGGGGGGCACAGATACGCAGTATTTT
15 . TRBJ2-5 TRBV28 . CASEMGARGGETQYF TGTGCCAGCGAAATGGGGGCCAGGGGAGGAGAGACCCAGTACTTC